Listed here is a single T cell receptor beta chain. V was shortened by 2 bases and J by 3 bases, with 6 bases between the two germline ends. This CDR3 is built from 13 residues. Germline values: CDR1 ENHRY, CDR2 SYGVKD. PCR amplification relied on 60 Vbeta primers (plus 13 Jbeta primers). The assay was immunoSEQ multiplex PCR, and TCRdb's table has in-frame clones only and misses some. Of 100,000 to 150,000 clones listed, 80% are singletons. These data come from a study of cytomegalovirus exposure and HLA in healthy donors. Study context: Ancestry clustering placed around four fifths of approximately 370 genotyped donors in the Caucasian-associated cluster.

Sequencing was done on a sample of PBMCs. The chain combines TRBV10-3 with TRBJ2-3; D is unresolved. The source is a middle-aged man in good health and CMV-seronegative. Here the CDR3 reads CAISEVRTDTQYF. Written as DNA, the CDR3 is TGTGCCATCAGTGAGGTCAGGACAGATACGCAGTATTTT.